What follows are 25 T cell receptor beta chains derived from one specimen sequenced in a study of blood T cell repertoires in COVID-19. Clones were sequenced by immunoSEQ multiplex PCR, and TCRdb holds only the in-frame ones, with some missing. The table shows around 400,000 clones, with roughly 90% occurring only once. Material for sequencing was peripheral blood. Receptors were obtained from a man aged 35 to 55 with acute or convalescent COVID-19.

The chain recombines TRBV3-1 (or the pseudogene TRBV3-2) with TRBJ1-2; 8 nucleotides match TRBD1. Germline assignment: CDR1 LGHDT and CDR2 YNNKEL (reference sequence). The CDR3 contains 14 residues. Losses at the gene ends were 4 bases for V and 7 bases for J; bases not matched to a gene: 8. The CDR3 DNA is TGTGCCAGCAGCCCCGGGACAGGTGCCTCTGGCTACACCTTC. Residues: CASSPGTGASGYTF.

The rearrangement joins TRBV6-6 to TRBJ2-2, with 9 bases lining up with TRBD1. After removal of 3 bases from V and 5 bases from J, the junction contained 7 bases not matched to a gene. The germline V gene has CDR1 MNHNY and CDR2 SVGAGI (reference sequence). The CDR3 is made up of 16 amino acids. The CDR3 DNA follows: TGTGCCAGCAGTTATCCGGGACAGGGCGGTACCGGGGAGCTGTTTTTT. This codes for CASSYPGQGGTGELFF.

The chain combines TRBV7-2 with TRBJ1-4; the match to TRBD1 covers 9 bases. V dropped 5 bases and J dropped 5; count of bases not matched to a gene: 9. The CDR3 runs to 16 residues. Germline V gene lookup returns CDR1 SGHTA and CDR2 FQGNSA. CDR3 sequence reads: CASSMGTGRYNEKLFF. CDR3 in DNA: TGTGCCAGCAGCATGGGGACAGGGAGGTACAATGAAAAACTGTTTTTT.

The rearrangement links TRBV14 to TRBJ2-3, with D perhaps matching TRBD1 (5 bases). Between the trimmed V and J ends, which lost 4 bases and 2 bases, there was a span of 13 bases. Germline loops: CDR1 SGHDN, CDR2 FVKESK. The CDR3 totals 15 residues. In nucleotides, the CDR3 is TGTGCCAGCAGCCCGGTAGCAGGGCTCACAGATACGCAGTATTTT. This encodes CASSPVAGLTDTQYF.

V usage is TRBV30 and J usage is TRBJ1-2; 7 bases agree with TRBD1. This CDR3 comprises 13 residues. The germline V gene has CDR1 GTSNPN and CDR2 SVGIG (reference sequence). V lost 6 bases, J lost 1 base, and 5 bases stayed unmatched. The CDR3 spells CACHRGINYGYTF. The DNA for the CDR3 is TGTGCCTGTCACAGGGGTATTAACTATGGCTACACCTTC.

Only one count was recorded for this clone. V usage is TRBV14 and J usage is TRBJ2-7; the D gene is possibly TRBD2 (5 bases). Germline assignment: CDR1 SGHDN and CDR2 FVKESK. Trimming removed 2 bases from V and 3 bases from J, with 14 bases in between. The CDR3 length is 15 residues. The CDR3 here is CASSQLSGPLYEQYF. The CDR3 DNA sequence: TGTGCCAGCAGCCAATTGAGCGGTCCCCTCTACGAGCAGTACTTC. Using reference TRBV14 and TRBJ2-7 for the parts outside the CDR3, the full variable domain is EAGVTQFPSHSVIEKGQTVTLRCDPISGHDNLYWYRRVMGKEIKFLLHFVKESKQDESGMPNNRFLAERTGGTYSTLKVQPAELEDSGVYFCASSQLSGPLYEQYFGPGTRLTVT.

This clone was recorded once. No conserved phenylalanine or tryptophan is present at the end of the CDR3, so a read error is the likely explanation. The limits of the CDR3 on the DNA are not certain, so only TCRdb's listed CDR3 is given. The genes are TRBV9 and TRBJ1-1; TRBD1 is the table's D call, not checked against the DNA. The CDR3 spans 12 amino acids, including both terminal residues. Per the germline V gene, CDR1 is SGDLS and CDR2 is YYNGEE. Here the CDR3 reads CASSVDSGTPLL.

In this sample, this clone turned up a few times. CDR3 in DNA: TGTGCCAGCAGCTCCCGGATAGCGGGAGGGTACGAGCAGTACTTC. Protein sequence: CASSSRIAGGYEQYF. V and J are TRBV7-8 and TRBJ2-7; 11 positions match TRBD2. Germline CDR1 is SGHVS and CDR2 is FQNEAQ. With V trimmed by 4 bases and J by 4 bases, 6 bases remained unmatched. The CDR3 covers 15 residues.

The chain carries TRBV11-1 and TRBJ2-7; D not resolved. The CDR3 covers 14 residues. Germline V gene data show CDR1 as SGHAT and CDR2 as FQDESV (reference sequence). Between the trimmed V and J ends, which lost 5 bases and 3 bases, there was a span of 14 bases. The CDR3 DNA follows: TGTGCCAGCAGCCCCAGCAGCGTGGGCTACGAGCAGTACTTC. The encoded protein is CASSPSSVGYEQYF.

The J gene is TRBJ1-2, the V gene TRBV7-9; 7 nucleotides match TRBD1. Germline values: CDR1 SEHNR, CDR2 FQNEAQ (reference sequence). The CDR3 totals 14 residues. The V gene end was trimmed by 0 bases and the J gene end by 6 bases; junction bases not matched to a gene: 4. CDR3 nucleotides: TGTGCCAGCAGCTTAGCTGAGGGGGCACATGGCTACACCTTC. This translates into CASSLAEGAHGYTF.

The chain has TRBV4-3 and TRBJ2-1; 13 bases are a match to TRBD2. The CDR3 has 18 residues. The V segment lost 5 bases and the J segment 0 bases; nucleotides outside the gene matches: 7. CDR1 LGHNA and CDR2 YSLEER come from the germline V gene. The CDR3 reads CASSSGTSGESSYNEQFF. The CDR3 DNA is TGCGCCAGCAGCTCCGGGACTAGCGGGGAGAGCTCCTACAATGAGCAGTTCTTC.

The chain combines TRBV5-5 with TRBJ1-1; D call uncertain. The germline CDR1 and CDR2 sequences are SGHKS and YYEKEE (reference sequence). The CDR3 has 14 amino acids. Trimming stripped 3 bases from V and 1 base from J, with 10 bases between. Here the CDR3 DNA reads TGTGCCAGCAGCTGGGCGCTATCGAACACTGAAGCTTTCTTT. It is translated as CASSWALSNTEAFF. Full variable domain (outside the CDR3, taken from reference TRBV5-5 and TRBJ1-1): DAGVTQSPTHLIKTRGQQVTLRCSPISGHKSVSWYQQVLGQGPQFIFQYYEKEERGRGNFPDRFSARQFPNYSSELNVNALLLGDSALYLCASSWALSNTEAFFGQGTRLTVV.

The chain employs TRBV15 and TRBJ1-1; D remains ambiguous. Trimming stripped 0 bases from V and 0 bases from J, with 11 bases between. Germline lookup yields CDR1 LNHNV and CDR2 YYDKDF (reference sequence). This CDR3 has 16 residues. The CDR3 region has the DNA TGTGCCACCAGCAGAGATTCGCCCGGGGTGAACACTGAAGCTTTCTTT. Translated, it gives CATSRDSPGVNTEAFF.

The V and J genes are TRBV9 and TRBJ2-7; D possibly corresponds to TRBD2 (6 bases). There are 15 residues in the CDR3. Germline lookup yields CDR1 SGDLS and CDR2 YYNGEE. V dropped 0 bases and J dropped 5 bases, with 15 bases sitting between them. The CDR3 region is CASSVGARGFHEQYF. The CDR3 nucleotides are TGTGCCAGCAGCGTAGGTGCGCGGGGATTTCACGAGCAGTACTTC.

A few counts support this clone. V usage is TRBV9 and J usage is TRBJ1-6; D is undetermined. The germline V gene has CDR1 SGDLS and CDR2 YYNGEE. V lost 0 bases to trimming and J lost 7 bases, with 11 bases between them. This CDR3 region has 15 residues. The CDR3 reads CASSVVSGPNSPLHF. The DNA for the CDR3 is TGTGCCAGCAGCGTAGTTTCGGGTCCAAATTCACCCCTCCACTTT.

As for this clone: Other DNA variants within this sample encode the same CDR3. This chain uses TRBV7-8 with TRBJ1-1, with D uncertain. There are 13 residues in the CDR3. V lost 2 bases and J lost 5, with 9 bases in between. Germline lookup yields CDR1 SGHVS and CDR2 FQNEAQ. CDR3 DNA: TGTGCCAGCAGCTTACGAGGATCTACTGAAGCTTTCTTT. This gives the protein CASSLRGSTEAFF. The full variable domain, completed using reference TRBV7-8 and TRBJ1-1, is GAGVSQSPRYKVAKRGQDVALRCDPISGHVSLFWYQQALGQGPEFLTYFQNEAQLDKSGLPSDRFFAERPEGSVSTLKIQRTQQEDSAVYLCASSLRGSTEAFFGQGTRLTVV.

The CDR3 DNA sequence: TGTGCCACCGGTGGGGGACAGGGGGCTGGGGAGCTGTTTTTT. It encodes CATGGGQGAGELFF. The chain couples TRBV24-1 to TRBJ2-2; 12 bases match TRBD1. The CDR3 runs 14 residues. The ends lost 9 bases at V and 8 bases at J; junction bases unmatched: 6. Germline assignment: CDR1 KGHDR and CDR2 SFDVKD.

The gene calls are TRBV9 and TRBJ2-3; 7 positions agree with TRBD2. This CDR3 is 14 amino acids long. Germline lookup yields CDR1 SGDLS and CDR2 YYNGEE. With 0 bases clipped from V and 5 bases from J, the junction kept 3 bases outside the gene matches. The CDR3 loop reads CASSVELARDTQYF. CDR3 DNA sequence: TGTGCCAGCAGCGTAGAACTAGCGAGAGATACGCAGTATTTT.

The V gene is TRBV11-2, the J gene TRBJ2-3, with D perhaps TRBD1 (6 bases). The CDR3 is 13 residues long. The V end was cut by 7 bases, the J end by 5 bases, with 13 bases between. Germline V gives CDR1 SGHAT, CDR2 FQNNGV. The CDR3 sequence: CASIENRVDTQYF. In DNA, the CDR3 is TGTGCCAGCATCGAAAACAGGGTAGATACGCAGTATTTT.

This chain joins TRBV7-9 and TRBJ2-3; D is possibly TRBD2 (6 bases). Per germline, CDR1 SEHNR and CDR2 FQNEAQ (reference sequence). The length of the CDR3 is 13 residues. V dropped 4 bases and J dropped 1 base, with 6 bases sitting between them. CDR3 bases: TGTGCCAGCAGCTGGGGGGGCACAGATACGCAGTATTTT. Residues: CASSWGGTDTQYF.

The CDR3 loop is CASSQTGTNNSPLHF. CDR3 DNA: TGCGCCAGCAGCCAGACCGGGACAAATAATTCACCCCTCCACTTT. The chain couples TRBV4-3 to TRBJ1-6; possibly TRBD1 for D (6 bases). Trimming left V 3 bases short and J 5 bases short, with 11 bases between. CDR1 is LGHNA and CDR2 is YSLEER in the germline V gene. The CDR3 loop spans 15 amino acids.

V and J are TRBV28 and TRBJ1-5; D might be TRBD1 (6 bases). Germline values: CDR1 MDHEN, CDR2 SYDVKM. V was trimmed by 2 bases and J by 10 bases, leaving 18 bases between them. The CDR3 loop spans 15 amino acids. The CDR3 protein is CASSLPGVGYRPQHF. The CDR3 region has the DNA TGTGCCAGCAGTTTACCAGGGGTCGGGTATCGACCCCAGCATTTT.

The chain has TRBV6-2 or TRBV6-3 and TRBJ1-2, with a tentative D call TRBD1 (6 bases). Deletions cut 0 bases from V and 4 bases from J, with 21 bases between. This CDR3 contains 18 residues. Germline V CDR1 and CDR2: MNHEY, SVGEGT. CDR3 amino acids: CASSYSTLSGGAGYGYTF. CDR3 bases: TGTGCCAGCAGTTACTCGACCCTGTCTGGGGGCGCCGGCTATGGCTACACCTTC.

The V call is TRBV9, the J call TRBJ1-5; 7 bases align to TRBD1. Trimming at V came to 0 bases and at J to 1 base, leaving 1 base not matched to a gene. Germline V gives CDR1 SGDLS, CDR2 YYNGEE. There are 15 residues in the CDR3. As DNA, the CDR3 is TGTGCCAGCAGCGTAGAGGGGGCCAGCAATCAGCCCCAGCATTTT. It encodes CASSVEGASNQPQHF.

The chain joins TRBV3-1 (or the pseudogene TRBV3-2) to TRBJ2-5; 12 bases fit TRBD1. The CDR3 has 16 amino acids. V shed 1 base and J 5 bases; nucleotides not matched to a gene: 5. CDR1 is LGHDT and CDR2 is YNNKEL in the germline V gene (reference sequence). The CDR3 nucleotides read TGTGCCAGCAGCCAAGGGGGGACAGGGGGCTACGAGACCCAGTACTTC. This sequence encodes CASSQGGTGGYETQYF.